This TCR beta chain appears in the sequencing data of a study of blood T cell repertoires in COVID-19. The wider study: Donors in the United States, Italy and Spain gave samples during acute or convalescent COVID-19.

Assay: immunoSEQ multiplex PCR; the TCRdb copy retains only in-frame clones and omits some. The table includes roughly 300,000 clones, about 89% detected once. The CDR3 extends over 17 amino acids. Trimming removed 0 bases from V and 4 bases from J, with 16 bases in between. CDR1 MGHRA and CDR2 YSYEKL come from the germline V gene. This clone was seen a handful of times. V usage is TRBV4-1 and J usage is TRBJ1-5, with D tentatively TRBD1 (6 bases). Input material: peripheral blood. This TCR was sampled from a man aged 18-30 years who had recovered from COVID-19. The CDR3 nucleotides read TGCGCCAGCAGCCAAGATGATAGACAGGCCTATAATCAGCCCCAGCATTTT. It yields the protein CASSQDDRQAYNQPQHF.